This T cell receptor beta chain appears in the sequencing data of a study of blood T cells in healthy people across ages (dated by TCRdb to between 2015 and 2016). At the level of the whole study: In model experiments, template switching captured about one uniquely barcoded TCR beta cDNA molecule for every two T cells. The study analyzed two additional independent replicas of 1 million unique cDNA reads from the same blood draw for two donors, one aged 18 to 30 and one aged 80 or older. To avoid experimental bias, donors of different ages were distributed randomly across sequencing lanes. Using deep sequencing normalized with unique cDNA molecular identifiers, the study measured how TCR beta repertoire diversity changes with age. The donors were divided into four age groups: young (average roughly 17 years), middle-aged (about 39), aged (approximately 64) and long-lived (approximately 74).

Library preparation was by 5' RACE. Sequencing instrument: Illumina HiSeq 2500. A second 7 to 11 cycle PCR used a sample-barcoded 5' primer and a J-beta primer mix. A unique molecular identifier was introduced onto each TCR beta cDNA molecule by a template-switch 5' adaptor carrying 12 random nucleotides. At least 2.5 million CDR3-containing paired-end reads were obtained from each sample. The Mint cDNA synthesis kit, primed by a TRBC-specific oligonucleotide, was used to synthesize first-strand cDNA from all RNA. All cDNA was treated with uracil-DNA glycosylase and then went through a first 18-cycle PCR with the universal primers M1SS and BC2_uni_R. Turning to the authors' computational methods: For normalization, 1 million high-quality reads were randomly selected from each sample, with every read carrying a distinct molecular identifier. Reads with shared molecular identifiers were discarded instead of being binned into consensus sequences. MiTCR, set to a Q25 quality threshold and the strictest error-elimination algorithm, was used for CDR3 identification, clonotype clustering and error correction. A nonparametric unseen species model with Euler transformation was used to estimate a lower bound on total TCR beta diversity. TCRdb redid the processing of the public reads, applying fastp at Q25 and MiXCR, and retained in-frame beta chains. Rows merge per CDR3 protein into single entries with the most common DNA and genes. The V and J calls and clone size are TCRdb's, not the authors'. This sample holds about 1.4 million distinct CDR3 sequences; roughly 60% were observed only once. The ten largest clones take up over 6.5% of the sample.

This clonotype was found a few times. No cognate antigen has been identified for it. Base qualities are not provided; no much larger clone lies one nucleotide away. The paper as a whole reports these results and caveats: Because the CMV infection status of the donors was unknown, age-related changes in expanded clonotypes may potentially have been confounded. Total diversity estimates from one million sequenced T cells were considered lower bounds and underestimates. Observed TCR beta diversity per million T cells fell roughly linearly with age, and a significant reduction was already apparent by age about 36. The percentage of naive T cells measured by flow cytometry correlated strongly with observed TCR beta diversity. Compared with the aged group, the long-lived group had more naive CD4+ T cells, fewer expanded clones and increased TCR diversity, a pattern suggesting age selection. Conclusive comparison of naive and antigen-experienced compartments was prevented by the profiling of bulk unsorted PBMCs.

The roughly 39 donors, aged about 6 to 100 years, were systemically healthy Caucasian individuals from Russia. Each donor gave 9 to 10 milliliters of peripheral blood, collected into EDTA-treated Vacutainer tubes. PBMCs were isolated by Ficoll-Paque density-gradient centrifugation, with at least 6 million obtained per sample. Trizol reagent was used to extract total RNA from the PBMCs, yielding at least 5.5 micrograms per sample. Naive CD45RAhigh/CD27high T cell percentages were measured by flow cytometry on a PBMC aliquot from every donor. V is cut back by 3 bases and J by 0 bases, with 4 bases in the junction unmatched. From its cysteine to its phenylalanine, the CDR3 spans 16 amino acids. Of the read, only the CDR3 DNA is kept; its 48 bases are in frame from base 1. CDR1 and CDR2 are read off the germline V gene as ENHRY and SYGVKD.

Sequenced material: blood. This receptor chain uses TRBV10-3 and TRBJ2-3; TRBD1 lines up with 9 middle nucleotides. The clonotype was recovered from a man between 18 and 29 years old in good health. The CDR3 protein is CAISDPGQGSTDTQYF. The DNA sequence is TGTGCCATCAGTGATCCGGGACAGGGAAGCACAGATACGCAGTATTTT.